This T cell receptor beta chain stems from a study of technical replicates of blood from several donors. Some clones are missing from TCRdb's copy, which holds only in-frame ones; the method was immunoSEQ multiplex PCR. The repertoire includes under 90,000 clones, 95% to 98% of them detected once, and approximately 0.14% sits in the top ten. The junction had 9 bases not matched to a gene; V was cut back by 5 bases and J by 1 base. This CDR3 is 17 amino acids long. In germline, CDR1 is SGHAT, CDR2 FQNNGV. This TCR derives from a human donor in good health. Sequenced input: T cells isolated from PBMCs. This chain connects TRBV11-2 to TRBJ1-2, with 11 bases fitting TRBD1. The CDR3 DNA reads TGTGCCAGCAGCACTCGGACAGGGGGCGGTTTTAACTATGGCTACACCTTC. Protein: CASSTRTGGGFNYGYTF.